The next 11 T cell receptor beta chains were all read from a single sample in a study of human T cells and chemical hapten exposure. One entry per CDR3 protein results from TCRdb running MiXCR on the RACE reads. Among about 250,000 distinct CDR3 sequences listed, approximately 8% were seen once. Time point here: pre-sensitization, week 0. The treatment was: therapeutic diphenylcyclopropenone sensitization with weekly scalp DPC. The starting material was whole blood, obtained in connection with sensitization to the hapten diphenylcyclopropenone (DPC). All receptors come from a man aged 18 to 29 with alopecia areata. Some clones in this sample may be carry-over from other donors' samples.

The rearrangement joins TRBV5-1 to TRBJ1-1, with no clear D. The CDR3 runs to 13 residues. Trimming left V 0 bases short and J 6 bases short, with 9 bases between. Germline assignment: CDR1 SGHRS and CDR2 YFSETQ. The CDR3, as DNA: TGCGCCAGCAGCTTGGCCAATAGGGCTGAAGCTTTCTTT. It is translated as CASSLANRAEAFF.

This clonotype has only a few counts. J is TRBJ2-2 and V is TRBV9; tentatively, D is TRBD1 (5 bases). This CDR3 has 13 residues. Trimming shortened V by 4 bases and J by 4 bases, and 8 bases separated the two germline ends. Germline V gene data show CDR1 as SGDLS and CDR2 as YYNGEE. CDR3 bases: TGTGCCAGCAGCCCACAGGTCACCGGGGAGCTGTTTTTT. This gives the protein CASSPQVTGELFF.

This clonotype showed up just a few times. The rearrangement uses TRBV3-1 and TRBJ2-3; D may be TRBD1 (5 bases). Germline lookup yields CDR1 LGHDT and CDR2 YNNKEL (reference sequence). The CDR3 spans 14 residues. Trimming pared 7 bases from V and 2 bases from J, leaving 13 bases between. CDR3 coding DNA: TGTGCCAGCACCTTTGACAGTAACACAGATACGCAGTATTTT. Translation: CASTFDSNTDTQYF.

This clonotype has a count of ten or more. The CDR3, as DNA: TGTGCCAGCAGCTTAGGGGACAGGGTGGGCACTGAAGCTTTCTTT. This translates into CASSLGDRVGTEAFF. The chain recombines TRBV7-2 with TRBJ1-1; the match to TRBD1 covers 9 bases. The CDR3 contains 15 residues. Germline V gene data show CDR1 as SGHTA and CDR2 as FQGNSA. V lost 1 base to trimming and J lost 4 bases; unmatched junction nucleotides: 4.

The genes are TRBV2 and TRBJ2-1; 8 positions match TRBD1. Germline assignment: CDR1 SNHLY and CDR2 FYNNEI. The CDR3 extends over 14 amino acids. The ends lost 6 bases at V and 5 bases at J; junction bases unmatched: 6. CDR3 protein: CASSPGQVDNEQFF. The CDR3 DNA sequence: TGTGCCAGCAGCCCGGGACAGGTCGACAATGAGCAGTTCTTC.

The J gene is TRBJ2-7, the V gene TRBV5-1; D possibly matches TRBD1 or TRBD2 (5 bases each). Germline CDR1 reads SGHRS; CDR2 reads YFSETQ. This CDR3 comprises 15 residues. The germline V and J ends were trimmed by 0 bases and 5 bases, with 15 bases remaining between them. In DNA, the CDR3 is TGCGCCAGCAGCTTGGACGGGACGGACGGCGACGAGCAGTACTTC. It translates to CASSLDGTDGDEQYF.

V usage is TRBV7-3 and J usage is TRBJ2-7; a weak D match, TRBD1 (6 bases). The CDR3 runs to 13 residues. CDR1 SGHTA and CDR2 FQGTGA come from the germline V gene. V shed 5 bases and J shed 5 bases, with 13 bases lying between them. CDR3 nucleotide sequence: TGTGCCAGCAGCGAACAGGGATCTGACGAGCAGTACTTC. Its translation: CASSEQGSDEQYF. Using reference TRBV7-3 and TRBJ2-7 for the parts outside the CDR3, the full variable domain is GAGVSQTPSNKVTEKGKYVELRCDPISGHTALYWYRQSLGQGPEFLIYFQGTGAADDSGLPNDRFFAVRPEGSVSTLKIQRTERGDSAVYLCASSEQGSDEQYFGPGTRLTVT.

Written as DNA, the CDR3 is TGTGCCAGCAGTTACTTCCAGGGAACCGGGGAGCTGTTTTTT. Protein sequence: CASSYFQGTGELFF. This sequence joins TRBV6-5 and TRBJ2-2; D possibly corresponds to TRBD1 (5 bases). The CDR3 extends over 14 amino acids. CDR1 is MNHEY, CDR2 SVGAGI, per germline. V lost 1 base and J lost 5, with 8 bases in between.

This chain connects TRBV12-3 or TRBV12-4 to TRBJ1-6, with D perhaps matching TRBD1 (5 bases). V was clipped by 5 bases and J by 0 bases, with 5 bases between them. CDR3 length: 14 amino acids. The CDR3 DNA follows: TGTGCCAGCAGTGACAGCTCCTATAATTCACCCCTCCACTTT. It specifies CASSDSSYNSPLHF.

The V call is TRBV12-3 or TRBV12-4, the J call TRBJ1-3; no definite D call. V gave up 6 bases and J gave up 6 bases, with 15 bases separating them. The CDR3 runs to 14 residues. The CDR3 region is CASRTPRLQNTIYF. The CDR3, as DNA: TGTGCCAGCAGAACCCCCAGATTGCAAAACACCATATATTTT.

This clonotype has more than one count but fewer than ten. The CDR3 DNA follows: TGCAGTGGCGGGGGATACACAGATACGCAGTATTTT. Protein sequence: CSGGGYTDTQYF. The chain couples TRBV20-1 to TRBJ2-3; the match to TRBD2 covers 7 bases. Trimming at V came to 7 bases and at J to 2 bases, leaving 3 bases not matched to a gene. This CDR3 spans 12 amino acids. Germline-derived CDR1 and CDR2 are DFQATT and SNEGSKA (reference sequence).